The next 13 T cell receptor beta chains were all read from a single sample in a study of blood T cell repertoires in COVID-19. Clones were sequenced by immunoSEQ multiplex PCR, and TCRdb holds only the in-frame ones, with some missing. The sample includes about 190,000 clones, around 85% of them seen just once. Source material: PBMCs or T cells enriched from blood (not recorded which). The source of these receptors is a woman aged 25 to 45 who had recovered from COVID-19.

CDR3: CAGAGGKYNEQFF. In nucleotides, the CDR3 is TGTGCCGGTGCGGGGGGGAAGTACAATGAGCAGTTCTTC. The chain recombines TRBV6-6 with TRBJ2-1; the match to TRBD2 covers 9 bases. The CDR3 spans 13 residues. Per germline, CDR1 MNHNY and CDR2 SVGAGI (reference sequence). Trimming cost V 11 bases and J 4 bases; bases outside gene matches: 6.

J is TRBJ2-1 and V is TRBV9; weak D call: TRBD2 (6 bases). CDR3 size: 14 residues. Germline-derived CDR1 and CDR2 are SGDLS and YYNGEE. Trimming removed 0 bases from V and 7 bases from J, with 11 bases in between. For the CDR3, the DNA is TGTGCCAGCAGCGTAGGGCTAGCGCAGAATGAGCAGTTCTTC. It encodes CASSVGLAQNEQFF.

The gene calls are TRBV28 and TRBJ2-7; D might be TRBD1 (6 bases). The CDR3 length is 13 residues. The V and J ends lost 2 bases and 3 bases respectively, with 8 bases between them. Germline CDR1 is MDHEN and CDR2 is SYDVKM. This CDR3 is CASSLRDNYEQYV. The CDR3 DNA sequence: TGTGCCAGCAGTTTACGGGACAACTACGAGCAGTACGTC.

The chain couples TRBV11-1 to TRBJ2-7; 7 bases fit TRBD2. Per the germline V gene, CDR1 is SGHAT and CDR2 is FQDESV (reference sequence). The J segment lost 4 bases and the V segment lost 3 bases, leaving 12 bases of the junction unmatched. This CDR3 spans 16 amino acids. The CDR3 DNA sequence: TGTGCCAGCAGCTTCCTAACCGCGGGAGTTAGGTACGAGCAGTACTTC. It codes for CASSFLTAGVRYEQYF.

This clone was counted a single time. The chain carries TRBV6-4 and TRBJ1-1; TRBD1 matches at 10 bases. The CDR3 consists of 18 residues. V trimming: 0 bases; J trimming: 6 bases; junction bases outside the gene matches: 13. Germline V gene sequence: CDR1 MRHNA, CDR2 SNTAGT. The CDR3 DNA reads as TGTGCCAGCAGTGACTCGATCAGGAGGACAGGGGGATGGGCTGAAGCTTTCTTT. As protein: CASSDSIRRTGGWAEAFF.

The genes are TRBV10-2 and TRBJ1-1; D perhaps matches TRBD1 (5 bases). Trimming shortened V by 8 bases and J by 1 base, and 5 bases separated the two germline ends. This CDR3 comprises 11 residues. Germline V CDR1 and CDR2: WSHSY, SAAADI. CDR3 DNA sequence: TGCGCCAGCGGACAGAACACTGAAGCTTTCTTT. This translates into CASGQNTEAFF.

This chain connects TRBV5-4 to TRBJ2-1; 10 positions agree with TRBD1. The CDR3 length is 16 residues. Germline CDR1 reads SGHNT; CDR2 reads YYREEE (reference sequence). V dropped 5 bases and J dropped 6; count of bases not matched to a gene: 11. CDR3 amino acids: CASRRTGTGDPNEQFF. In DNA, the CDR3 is TGTGCCAGCAGACGGACCGGGACAGGGGACCCCAATGAGCAGTTCTTC.

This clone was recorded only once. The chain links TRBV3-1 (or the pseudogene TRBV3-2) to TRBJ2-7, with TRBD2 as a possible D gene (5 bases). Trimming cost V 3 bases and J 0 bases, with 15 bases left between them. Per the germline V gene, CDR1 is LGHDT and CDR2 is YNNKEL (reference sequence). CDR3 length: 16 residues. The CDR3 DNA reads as TGTGCCAGCAGCCATCGGACTTACCCTCTCTCCTACGAGCAGTACGTC. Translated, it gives CASSHRTYPLSYEQYV.

DNA of the CDR3: TGTGCCAGCTCACCCTTCGGGAACGAGCAGTACTTC. It yields the protein CASSPFGNEQYF. The V gene is TRBV18, the J gene TRBJ2-7; maybe TRBD2 (5 bases). The V and J ends lost 3 bases and 5 bases respectively, with 8 bases between them. The germline CDR1 and CDR2 sequences are KGHSH and LQKENI. There are 12 residues in the CDR3.

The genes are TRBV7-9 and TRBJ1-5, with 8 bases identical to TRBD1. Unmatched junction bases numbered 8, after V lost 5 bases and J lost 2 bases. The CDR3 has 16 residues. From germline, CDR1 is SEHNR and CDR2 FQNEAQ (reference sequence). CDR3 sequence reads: CASSQGQVDRNQPQHF. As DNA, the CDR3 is TGTGCCAGCAGCCAGGGACAGGTAGATCGCAATCAGCCCCAGCATTTT.

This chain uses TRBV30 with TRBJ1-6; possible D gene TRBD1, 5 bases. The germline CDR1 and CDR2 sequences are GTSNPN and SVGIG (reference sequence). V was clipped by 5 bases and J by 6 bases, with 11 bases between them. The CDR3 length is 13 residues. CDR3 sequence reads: CAWGDSPNSPLHF. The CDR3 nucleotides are TGTGCCTGGGGGGACTCTCCTAATTCACCCCTCCACTTT.

In nucleotides, the CDR3 is TGTGCCAGCAGCTTAACCCAGGGGAGGGGAACTAATGAAAAACTGTTTTTT. Translated, it gives CASSLTQGRGTNEKLFF. The gene calls are TRBV7-9 and TRBJ1-4; a weak D match, TRBD1 (6 bases). V was cut by 2 bases and J by 1 base, with 14 bases left in between. The CDR3 consists of 17 residues. Germline values: CDR1 SEHNR, CDR2 FQNEAQ (reference sequence).

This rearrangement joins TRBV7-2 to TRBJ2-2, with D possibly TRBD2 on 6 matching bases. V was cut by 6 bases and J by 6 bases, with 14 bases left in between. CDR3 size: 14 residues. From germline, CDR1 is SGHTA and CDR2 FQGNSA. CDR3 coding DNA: TGTGCCAGCAGGACGGGAGAGGTCGCCGGGGAGCTGTTTTTT. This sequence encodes CASRTGEVAGELFF.